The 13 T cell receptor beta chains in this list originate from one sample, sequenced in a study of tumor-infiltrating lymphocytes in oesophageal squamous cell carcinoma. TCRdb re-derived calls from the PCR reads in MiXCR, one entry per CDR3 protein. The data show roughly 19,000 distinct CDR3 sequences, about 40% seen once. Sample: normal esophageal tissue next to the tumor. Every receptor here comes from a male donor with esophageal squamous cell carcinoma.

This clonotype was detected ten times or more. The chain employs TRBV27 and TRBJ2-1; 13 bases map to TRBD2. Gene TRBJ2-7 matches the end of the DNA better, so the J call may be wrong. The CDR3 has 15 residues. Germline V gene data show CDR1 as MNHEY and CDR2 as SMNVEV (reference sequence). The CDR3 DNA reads TGTGCCAGCCGGGGACTAGCGGGAAGGATGAACGAGCAGTACTTC. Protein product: CASRGLAGRMNEQYF.

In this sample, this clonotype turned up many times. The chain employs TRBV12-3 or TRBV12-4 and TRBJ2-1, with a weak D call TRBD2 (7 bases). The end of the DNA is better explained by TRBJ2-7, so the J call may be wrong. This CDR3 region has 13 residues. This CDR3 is CASSWGGPYEQYF. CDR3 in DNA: TGTGCCAGCAGTTGGGGGGGCCCCTACGAGCAGTACTTC.

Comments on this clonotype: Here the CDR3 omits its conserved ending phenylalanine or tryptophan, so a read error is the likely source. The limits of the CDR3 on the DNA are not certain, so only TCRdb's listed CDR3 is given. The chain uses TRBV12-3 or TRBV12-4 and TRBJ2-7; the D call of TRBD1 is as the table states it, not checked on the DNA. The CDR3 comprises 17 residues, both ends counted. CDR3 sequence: CASSVTDRVLNGYTFGS.

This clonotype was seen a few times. CDR3 amino acids: CASSLDRRQETQYF. In DNA form, the CDR3 reads TGTGCCAGCAGCTTGGATAGAAGACAAGAGACCCAGTACTTC. The chain links TRBV7-9 to TRBJ2-5; D is undetermined. CDR3 length equals 14 residues. CDR1 is SEHNR, CDR2 FQNEAQ, per germline (reference sequence). V lost 3 bases and J 2 bases, leaving 10 bases between the germline ends.

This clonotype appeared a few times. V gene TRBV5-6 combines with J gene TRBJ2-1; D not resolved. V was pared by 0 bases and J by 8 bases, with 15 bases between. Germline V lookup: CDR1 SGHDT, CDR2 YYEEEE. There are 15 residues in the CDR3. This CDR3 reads CASSLAWVTRDEQFF. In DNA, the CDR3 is TGTGCCAGCAGCTTGGCCTGGGTAACACGCGATGAGCAGTTCTTC.

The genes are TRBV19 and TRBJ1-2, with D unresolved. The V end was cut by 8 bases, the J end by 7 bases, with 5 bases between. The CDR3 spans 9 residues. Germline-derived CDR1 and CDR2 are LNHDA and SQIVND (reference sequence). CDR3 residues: CASGRGYTF. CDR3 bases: TGTGCCAGTGGACGTGGCTACACCTTC.

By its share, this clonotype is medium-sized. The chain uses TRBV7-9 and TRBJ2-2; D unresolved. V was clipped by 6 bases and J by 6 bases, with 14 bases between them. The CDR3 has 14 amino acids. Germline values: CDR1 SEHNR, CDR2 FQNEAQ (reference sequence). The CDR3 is CASSSPLVPGELFF. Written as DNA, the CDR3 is TGTGCCAGCAGTTCCCCCCTAGTACCCGGGGAGCTGTTTTTT.

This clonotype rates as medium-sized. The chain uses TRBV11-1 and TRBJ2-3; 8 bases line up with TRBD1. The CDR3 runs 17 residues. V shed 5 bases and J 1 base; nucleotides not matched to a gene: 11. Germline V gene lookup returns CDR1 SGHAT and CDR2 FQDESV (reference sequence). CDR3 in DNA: TGTGCCAGCAGCCAGGGGGTCGGGACAGGCCGCACAGATACGCAGTATTTT. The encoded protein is CASSQGVGTGRTDTQYF.

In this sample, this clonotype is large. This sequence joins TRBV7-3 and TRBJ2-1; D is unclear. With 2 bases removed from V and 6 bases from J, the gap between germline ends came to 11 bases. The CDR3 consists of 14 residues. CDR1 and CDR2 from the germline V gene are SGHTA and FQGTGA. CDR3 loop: CASSLLPQTNEQFF. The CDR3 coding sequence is TGTGCCAGCAGCTTACTCCCACAAACCAATGAGCAGTTCTTC. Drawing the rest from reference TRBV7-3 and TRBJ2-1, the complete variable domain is GAGVSQTPSNKVTEKGKYVELRCDPISGHTALYWYRQSLGQGPEFLIYFQGTGAADDSGLPNDRFFAVRPEGSVSTLKIQRTERGDSAVYLCASSLLPQTNEQFFGPGTRLTVL.

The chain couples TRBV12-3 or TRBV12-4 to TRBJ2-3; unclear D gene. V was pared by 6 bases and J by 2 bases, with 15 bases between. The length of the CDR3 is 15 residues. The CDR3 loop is CASSYRQSATDTQYF. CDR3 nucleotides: TGTGCCAGCAGCTATCGCCAATCCGCCACAGATACGCAGTATTTT.

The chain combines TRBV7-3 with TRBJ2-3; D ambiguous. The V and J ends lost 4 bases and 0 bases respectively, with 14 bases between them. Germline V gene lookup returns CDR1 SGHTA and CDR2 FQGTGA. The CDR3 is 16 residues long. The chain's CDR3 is CASSSSPRQSTDTQYF. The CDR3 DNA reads TGTGCCAGCAGCTCCAGCCCGAGGCAGAGCACAGATACGCAGTATTTT.

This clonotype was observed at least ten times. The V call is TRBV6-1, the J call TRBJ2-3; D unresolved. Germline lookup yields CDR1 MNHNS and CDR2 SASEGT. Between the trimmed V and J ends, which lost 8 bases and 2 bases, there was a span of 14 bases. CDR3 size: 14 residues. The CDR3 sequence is CASQTQATTDTQYF. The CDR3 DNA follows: TGTGCCAGCCAAACCCAGGCTACCACAGATACGCAGTATTTT.

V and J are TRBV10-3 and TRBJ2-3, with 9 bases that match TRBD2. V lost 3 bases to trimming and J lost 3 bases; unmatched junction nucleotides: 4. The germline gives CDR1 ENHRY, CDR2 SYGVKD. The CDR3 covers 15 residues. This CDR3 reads CAISDGTSMTDTQYF. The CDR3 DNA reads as TGTGCCATCAGTGATGGGACTAGCATGACAGATACGCAGTATTTT.